The rows below give T cell receptor beta chains drawn from one sample of a study of TIL therapy for anti-PD-1-resistant metastatic lung cancer. Clones were read by immunoSEQ multiplex PCR, and TCRdb kept only the in-frame ones, dropping some. The table includes some 43,000 clones, around 80% detected once. Sequenced material: blood, taken at baseline. Receptor source: a man aged 65 to 79 with non-small cell lung cancer. The CDR3 runs from the conserved cysteine through the conserved F or W. D genes are given only for firm matches. Clone size is given for some rows only: seen once, a few or many times, or a class if the clone is expanded.

d_gene,abundance,v_gene,j_gene,CDR3nt,CDR3aa
NA,NA,TRBV2,TRBJ1-3,TGTGCCAGCAGTGAAAGGAGTGGAAACACCATATATTTT,CASSERSGNTIYF
NA,NA,TRBV29-1,TRBJ2-7,TGCAGCGCTGGACAAGACTACGAGCAGTACTTC,CSAGQDYEQYF
NA,NA,TRBV7-2,TRBJ2-6,TGTGCCAGCAGCTTAGTTTCTGGGGCCAACGTCCTGACTTTC,CASSLVSGANVLTF
NA,many,TRBV11-2,TRBJ1-2,TGTGCCAGCAGCTTAGTGGACGGACTCGGATATGGCTACACCTTC,CASSLVDGLGYGYTF
NA,NA,TRBV7-9,TRBJ1-6,TGTGCCAGCATGGCCAGGAGCTCCTATAATTCACCCCTCCACTTT,CASMARSSYNSPLHF
NA,NA,TRBV21-1,TRBJ1-2,TGTGCCAGCCCAGAGCCGGGACAGATTCATGGCTACACCTTC,CASPEPGQIHGYTF
NA,NA,TRBV5-6,TRBJ1-2,TGTGCCAGCAGCTTGGGGGCAGGGGTCTATGGCTACACCTTC,CASSLGAGVYGYTF
TRBD1,NA,TRBV18,TRBJ2-5,TGTGCCAGCTCAGCCACAGGGGACCAAGAGACCCAGTACTTC,CASSATGDQETQYF
NA,NA,TRBV6-5,TRBJ1-5,TGTGCCAGCAATGACAGGCATAGCAATCAGCCCCAGCATTTT,CASNDRHSNQPQHF
NA,NA,TRBV27,TRBJ1-1,TGTGCCAGCAGTCCCCCTAGAACAGCCAAGAGGAACACTGAAGCTTTCTTT,CASSPPRTAKRNTEAFF
TRBD1,few,TRBV7-9,TRBJ2-7,TGTGCCAGCAGCGACCGGGACAGCTCCTACGAGCAGTACTTC,CASSDRDSSYEQYF
NA,NA,TRBV28,TRBJ2-3,TGTGCCAGCAGTCCTTCGGGACGGCGTTCTGACTATTTT,CASSPSGRRSDYF
NA,NA,TRBV7-3,TRBJ1-4,TGTGCCAGCAGCCAGATCTCGGGGGGCGCCGAGGGGGAAAAACTGTTTTTT,CASSQISGGAEGEKLFF
NA,NA,TRBV4-3,TRBJ2-7,TGCGCCAGCAGCCAAGCTGAATATCGACGGAGTGACTATGACGAGCAGTACTTC,CASSQAEYRRSDYDEQYF
TRBD1,NA,TRBV7-2,TRBJ1-6,TGTGCCAGCAGCCGGGACAGTGGCAATAATTCACCCCTCCACTTT,CASSRDSGNNSPLHF
NA,NA,TRBV19,TRBJ2-2,TGTGCCAGTAGTGGGGGCGGAGTCAGGAACACCGGGGAGCTGTTTTTT,CASSGGGVRNTGELFF
TRBD1,NA,TRBV15,TRBJ2-2,TGTGCCACCAGCAGAGATTTCTTACAGGGGATCGCGACCGGGGAGCTGTTTTTT,CATSRDFLQGIATGELFF
TRBD1,NA,TRBV6-5,TRBJ2-5,TGTGCCAGCAGTAGTACCGGGACAGGGAAGGAGACCCAGTACTTC,CASSSTGTGKETQYF
NA,few,TRBV29-1,TRBJ1-5,TGCAGCGTTCAATATAGCAATCAGCCCCAGCATTTT,CSVQYSNQPQHF
TRBD2,few,TRBV6-5,TRBJ2-1,TGTGCCAGCACCCCGGGACTAGCGGGCAATGAGCAGTTCTTC,CASTPGLAGNEQFF
NA,NA,TRBV7-8,TRBJ1-6,TGTGCCAGCAGCTTAACAGGAAACTCCAATTCACCCCTCCACTTT,CASSLTGNSNSPLHF
NA,NA,TRBV14,TRBJ2-7,TGTGCCAGCAGCCAAGGTTCCGAGCAGTACTTC,CASSQGSEQYF